One sample yielded the 5 T cell receptor beta chains listed below, sequenced in a study of human T cells and chemical hapten exposure. MiXCR, applied by TCRdb to the RACE reads, yields one record per CDR3 protein. The sample carries about 97,000 distinct CDR3 sequences, about 28% recorded once. Time point specified: patch test 3, about 24 weeks after DPC sensitization. Treatment meaning: therapeutic diphenylcyclopropenone sensitization with weekly scalp DPC. The sequencing used whole blood, collected in connection with sensitization to the hapten diphenylcyclopropenone (DPC). The receptors come from a man between 35 and 55 years old with alopecia areata. Some clones in this sample may be carry-over from other donors' samples.

The sample holds many counts of this clonotype. This chain uses TRBV11-2 with TRBJ2-3, with 8 bases aligning to TRBD1. From germline, CDR1 is SGHAT and CDR2 FQNNGV. J lost 2 bases, V lost 5 bases, and 9 bases had no gene match. The CDR3 contains 16 residues. CDR3 sequence (DNA): TGTGCCAGCAGCGTCCGACAGGGGATAGCCACAGATACGCAGTATTTT. This codes for CASSVRQGIATDTQYF.

V usage is TRBV29-1 and J usage is TRBJ2-3, with unresolved D. Germline V gives CDR1 SQVTM, CDR2 ANQGSEA. The CDR3 is 12 residues long. Trimming took 3 bases from V and 0 from J, leaving 4 bases between them. The CDR3 nucleotides are TGCAGCGTTGATGAGAGCACAGATACGCAGTATTTT. Encoded protein: CSVDESTDTQYF.

The rearrangement uses TRBV20-1 and TRBJ2-5; D may be TRBD2 (6 bases). Germline lookup yields CDR1 DFQATT and CDR2 SNEGSKA (reference sequence). CDR3 length: 16 amino acids. V gave up 3 bases and J gave up 5 bases, with 22 bases separating them. The CDR3 DNA follows: TGCAGTGCTAGTATCCCTAGCGTCGCATCTCTGGAGACCCAGTACTTC. Encoded protein: CSASIPSVASLETQYF.

V and J are TRBV6-5 and TRBJ2-7; TRBD1 matches 7 bases. J was trimmed by 0 bases and V by 2 bases; bases with no gene match: 10. This CDR3 is built from 17 residues. CDR1 and CDR2 (germline): MNHEY, SVGAGI. In DNA form, the CDR3 reads TGTGCCAGCAGTTACCGCGTATCCAGGGGGAGCTCCTACGAGCAGTACTTC. Translated, it gives CASSYRVSRGSSYEQYF.

The chain is built from TRBV12-3 or TRBV12-4 and TRBJ1-1; a possible D gene is TRBD1 (5 bases). The V gene lost 5 bases and the J gene lost 5 bases, with 15 bases spanning the gap. This CDR3 has 14 residues. In DNA, the CDR3 is TGTGCCAGCAGTCCCAGGGCGGTGGGAACTGAAGCTTTCTTT. This gives the protein CASSPRAVGTEAFF.